Listed below are T cell receptor beta chains from one sample, sequenced in a study of T-cell reconstitution after alpha-beta-depleted transplantation in children. MiXCR, applied by TCRdb to the PCR reads, yields one record per CDR3 protein. The table lists around 360,000 distinct CDR3 sequences, approximately 10% of them singletons. The sample consisted of PBMCs from the stem cell graft donor, taken from the stem cell graft. These receptors were obtained from a human donor who donated a stem cell graft to a child with acute lymphoblastic leukemia. CDR3s include the opening cysteine and the closing phenylalanine or tryptophan. A D gene is named only where the DNA matches it firmly. Size is stated for part of the rows, as once, few or many counts, or as a class when the clone is expanded.

v_gene	j_gene	d_gene	abundance	CDR3nt	CDR3aa
TRBV21-1	TRBJ2-1	NA	NA	TGTGCCAGCAAGGACAGGGACAGCTACAATGAGCAGTTCTTC	CASKDRDSYNEQFF
TRBV15	TRBJ2-5	NA	few	TGTGCCACCAGCAGCGGGTTAGAAGGGGAGACCCAGTACTTC	CATSSGLEGETQYF
TRBV20-1	TRBJ2-1	NA	few	TGCAGTGCCACTCCCTATTATCACAATGAGCAGTTCTTC	CSATPYYHNEQFF
TRBV28	TRBJ2-2	TRBD1	few	TGTGCCAGCAGGAGACTTCGGGACAGAGGGTCCATAGCGAACACCGGGGAGCTGTTTTTT	CASRRLRDRGSIANTGELFF
TRBV5-1	TRBJ1-1	NA	many	TGCGCCAGCAGCTTCGGGGGAGAGGGGACTGAAGCTTTCTTT	CASSFGGEGTEAFF
TRBV20-1	TRBJ1-5	NA	few	TGCAGTGCTAGTGTCTCAGTTTATAGCAATCAGCCCCAGCATTTT	CSASVSVYSNQPQHF
TRBV18	TRBJ2-1	NA	few	TGTGCCAGCCAGCGGACGGTAAGCTCCTACAATGAGCAGTTCTTC	CASQRTVSSYNEQFF
TRBV28	TRBJ2-5	TRBD2	few	TGTGCCAGCAGGCTAGCGGAAGAAGAGACCCAGTACTTC	CASRLAEEETQYF
TRBV29-1	TRBJ1-5	TRBD1	many	TGCAGCGTCGGGACAGGGAGGTCTCAGCCCCAGCATTTT	CSVGTGRSQPQHF
TRBV12-3/TRBV12-4	TRBJ2-5	NA	few	TGTGCCAGCAGTTTATCCAGGGCGCAGACCCAGTACTTC	CASSLSRAQTQYF
TRBV5-1	TRBJ2-1	NA	few	TGCGCCAGCAGGGTACAGCGGTCGGGGTCTTACAATGAGCAGTTCTTC	CASRVQRSGSYNEQFF
TRBV20-1	TRBJ2-2	NA	NA	TGCAGTGCTAGAAGACACACCGGGGAGCTGTTTTTT	CSARRHTGELFF
TRBV5-1	TRBJ2-7	TRBD2	NA	TGCGCCAGCAGCTTGGACGCCGGGTGGGGTGCGGGAGTGACCTACGAGCAGTACTTC	CASSLDAGWGAGVTYEQYF
TRBV29-1	TRBJ2-1	TRBD1	few	TGCAGCGTTGTGGACAGGGGCTACAATGAGCAGTTCTTC	CSVVDRGYNEQFF
TRBV4-3	TRBJ2-7	TRBD2	NA	TGCGCCAGCAGCCAAGATTTCCCTAGCGGAGGCTACGAGCAGTACTTC	CASSQDFPSGGYEQYF
TRBV15	TRBJ2-3	TRBD2	many	TGTGCCACCAGCAGAGATCGGGGGGGTACGCAGTATTTT	CATSRDRGGTQYF
TRBV3-1	TRBJ2-7	NA	NA	TGTGCCAGCAGCCGAGCCGTTGAGCAGTACTTC	CASSRAVEQYF
TRBV27	TRBJ2-3	TRBD1	NA	TGTGCCAGCAGTAGAAGGACAGGGAAGGATACGCAGTATTTT	CASSRRTGKDTQYF
TRBV3-1	TRBJ1-1	NA	many	TGTGCCAGCAGCCAAGGGGGGGGCCGGGGAGGCACTGAAGCTTTCTTT	CASSQGGGRGGTEAFF
TRBV5-1	TRBJ2-3	NA	many	TGCGCCAGCAGCCCGGGACTGGTCACAGATACGCAGTATTTT	CASSPGLVTDTQYF
TRBV30	TRBJ2-2	NA	few	TGTGCCTGGAGTGTACTAAACACCGGGGAGCTGTTTTTT	CAWSVLNTGELFF
TRBV15	TRBJ2-3	NA	many	TGTGCCACCAGCCCTAGAGATGGGCTAAGCGCAGATACGCAGTATTTT	CATSPRDGLSADTQYF
TRBV7-9	TRBJ1-2	TRBD1	NA	TGTGCCAGCGCCGGGACAGGGGCCCTCTTCCTATCTTCTGACTATGGCTACACCTTC	CASAGTGALFLSSDYGYTF